Here is one T cell receptor (beta chain) with its context. The CDR3 contains 15 residues. Germline values: CDR1 SQVTM, CDR2 ANQGSEA. V was clipped by 6 bases and J by 5 bases; unmatched bases: 9. This specimen belongs to a study of blood T cell repertoires in COVID-19. In the study overall: PBMCs, B-cell-depleted T cells, or T cells were the source of the cDNA or gDNA that made up the material.

The data were produced by immunoSEQ multiplex PCR, yet TCRdb's version contains in-frame clones alone and is incomplete. The sample yields approximately 65,000 clones, approximately 90% seen once. The origin of this receptor is a woman aged 18-29 years with acute or convalescent COVID-19. Sample: peripheral blood. The chain recombines TRBV29-1 with TRBJ2-1; 11 nucleotides align to TRBD2. CDR3 DNA sequence: TGCAGCGTACGGGGAGGGACTAGCGGTAACAATGAGCAGTTCTTC. As protein: CSVRGGTSGNNEQFF.